This T cell receptor (beta chain) was sequenced for a study of cytomegalovirus exposure and HLA in healthy donors. Primers for the PCR totalled 60 Vbeta and 13 Jbeta. The table came from immunoSEQ multiplex PCR; TCRdb's copy has only in-frame clones and leaves some out. Of approximately 76,000 clones in the sample, about 69% were seen once. General study findings and limits: A cluster of highly shared sequence variants was likely a sequencing artifact. Upon later analysis, HLA-associated TCR beta chains proved more clonally expanded than other, equally common chains.

Only one count was recorded for this clone. The antigen is undetermined. At one of its ends the junction is not consistent with the germline gene, which may arise from a read error. Sequencing was done on a sample of PBMCs. The receptor was isolated from a woman aged 40 to 50 in good health and CMV-seropositive.

The CDR3, as DNA: TGTGCCAGCAGCTACGCGAACGCCGGGGAGCTGTTTTTT. The encoded protein is CASSYANAGELFF. This chain links TRBV7-6 with TRBJ2-2; D ambiguous. The CDR3 contains 13 residues. Germline V CDR1 and CDR2: SGHVS, FNYEAQ.